The 14 T cell receptor beta chains below all came from one sample that was sequenced in a study of neurological immune-mediated disorders. In TCRdb, the 5' RACE reads were re-called with MiXCR into one record per CDR3 protein. Seen here are more than 40,000 distinct CDR3 sequences, 2.5% to 3.5% observed once, and the top ten hold approximately 16%. Input material: PBMCs. These TCRs come from a woman between 45 and 60 years old with multiple sclerosis.

At least ten counts were recorded for this clonotype. This rearrangement joins TRBV6-6 to TRBJ1-1; D gene uncertain. V lost 8 bases and J 4 bases, leaving 17 bases between the germline ends. CDR1 MNHNY and CDR2 SVGAGI come from the germline V gene (reference sequence). This CDR3 contains 14 residues. The CDR3 loop is CASSPGIASTEAFF. DNA for the CDR3: TGTGCCAGCTCGCCGGGAATCGCGAGCACTGAAGCTTTCTTT.

This clonotype was found many times. The chain carries TRBV7-8 and TRBJ1-5; TRBD1 might be the D (5 bases). The CDR3 consists of 16 residues. The germline V and J ends were trimmed by 3 bases and 0 bases, with 12 bases remaining between them. CDR1 is SGHVS and CDR2 is FQNEAQ in the germline V gene. CDR3 sequence reads: CASSFDSQYSNQPQHF. The CDR3 nucleotides are TGTGCCAGCAGCTTCGACAGCCAATATAGCAATCAGCCCCAGCATTTT.

This clonotype was seen ten or more times. The rearrangement uses TRBV6-6 and TRBJ2-5, with 12 bases fitting TRBD2. The CDR3 has 18 amino acids. The V gene's germline CDR1 is MNHNY and CDR2 SVGAGI (reference sequence). J lost 3 bases, V lost 6 bases, and 14 bases had no gene match. CDR3 in DNA: TGTGCCAGCAGCATAAGGACTAGCGGGACTGCGGTCAAAGAGACCCAGTACTTC. Residues: CASSIRTSGTAVKETQYF.

In its sample, this clonotype was seen many times. The chain employs TRBV5-1 and TRBJ2-6; TRBD1 might be the D (6 bases). Germline V gene lookup returns CDR1 SGHRS and CDR2 YFSETQ. This CDR3 is built from 17 residues. The germline V and J ends were trimmed by 4 bases and 0 bases, with 14 bases remaining between them. CDR3 DNA sequence: TGCGCCAGCAGCAAAGGACAGCGAACCTCTGGGGCCAACGTCCTGACTTTC. Translation: CASSKGQRTSGANVLTF.

This clonotype was seen repeatedly, ten times or more. The CDR3 region has the DNA TGCTGCCGGGGGTCCCTAAATCAGCCCCAGCATTTT. The encoded protein is CCRGSLNQPQHF. The chain has TRBV29-1 and TRBJ1-5, with D possibly being TRBD1 (5 bases). The CDR3 is 12 residues long. Germline loops: CDR1 SQVTM, CDR2 ANQGSEA.

Ten or more counts support this clonotype. The chain uses TRBV10-3 and TRBJ1-6, with a tentative D call TRBD1 (5 bases). The CDR3 is made up of 14 amino acids. Per germline, CDR1 ENHRY and CDR2 SYGVKD. The V and J ends lost 6 bases and 6 bases respectively, with 12 bases between them. CDR3 amino acids: CAIRTDMGNSPLHF. The DNA for the CDR3 is TGTGCCATCAGAACGGACATGGGTAATTCACCCCTCCACTTT.

This clonotype was counted at least ten times. The chain links TRBV5-1 to TRBJ1-1, with D maybe TRBD1 (5 bases). V lost 0 bases, J lost 3 bases, and 9 bases lay in between. The CDR3 has 14 amino acids. Germline values: CDR1 SGHRS, CDR2 YFSETQ. The CDR3 sequence: CASSLASRDTEAFF. CDR3 sequence (DNA): TGCGCCAGCAGCTTGGCGTCCAGGGACACTGAAGCTTTCTTT.

This clonotype was counted at least ten times. The V and J genes are TRBV11-2 and TRBJ2-1; D unclear. Trimming took off 2 bases at V and 9 bases at J, with 14 bases between the two ends. Germline lookup yields CDR1 SGHAT and CDR2 FQNNGV. CDR3 length: 14 residues. CDR3 in DNA: TGTGCCAGCAGCTTAAAATTAGCCCAACGTGAGCAGTTCTTC. Protein sequence: CASSLKLAQREQFF.

There are many counts of this clonotype. The chain links TRBV20-1 to TRBJ2-7, with a possible D match to TRBD2 (6 bases). The V end was cut by 1 base, the J end by 7 bases, with 8 bases between. The length of the CDR3 is 11 residues. Germline loops: CDR1 DFQATT, CDR2 SNEGSKA (reference sequence). The CDR3 is CSARAAGEQYF. The CDR3 DNA reads TGCAGTGCTAGAGCTGCGGGAGAGCAGTACTTC.

With respect to this clonotype: This may stem from a read error, because a much larger clone lies one nucleotide away. This chain joins TRBV6-5 and TRBJ2-3; 11 bases align to TRBD2. The CDR3 extends over 16 amino acids. The junction had 9 bases not matched to a gene; V was cut back by 5 bases and J by 5 bases. Germline V gene sequence: CDR1 MNHEY, CDR2 SVGAGI. Written as DNA, the CDR3 is TGTGCCAGCAGTGAGAATAGCGGGGGGGCCGTAGATACGCAGTATTTT. Amino acids: CASSENSGGAVDTQYF.

There are a few counts of this clonotype. The chain employs TRBV2 and TRBJ1-3, with D hard to call. V gave up 6 bases and J gave up 0 bases, with 6 bases separating them. Germline V CDR1 and CDR2: SNHLY, FYNNEI. The CDR3 spans 13 residues. The chain's CDR3 is CASRRDSGNTIYF. CDR3 coding DNA: TGTGCCAGCAGACGCGACTCTGGAAACACCATATATTTT.

Ten or more counts support this clonotype. The chain carries TRBV12-3 or TRBV12-4 and TRBJ2-3; D uncertain. The CDR3 length is 15 residues. Trimming shortened V by 5 bases and J by 4 bases, and 16 bases separated the two germline ends. CDR3 residues: CASSTTGPRPDTQYF. The CDR3 bases are TGTGCCAGCAGTACCACCGGGCCCCGACCAGATACGCAGTATTTT.

This clonotype was picked up many times. The rearrangement joins TRBV6-6 to TRBJ1-2, with 7 bases matching TRBD1. The germline V gene has CDR1 MNHNY and CDR2 SVGAGI (reference sequence). V shed 2 bases and J 2 bases; nucleotides not matched to a gene: 5. This CDR3 has 15 amino acids. The DNA for the CDR3 is TGTGCCAGCAGTTACGCGAGAGGGGGCAACTATGGCTACACCTTC. Translating it yields CASSYARGGNYGYTF.

This clonotype has ten or more counts. The chain has TRBV7-2 and TRBJ1-5; tentatively, D is TRBD1 (6 bases). The CDR3 consists of 13 residues. V was pared by 5 bases and J by 5 bases, with 10 bases between. Germline V gene data show CDR1 as SGHTA and CDR2 as FQGNSA. CDR3 in amino acids: CASSPGQYQPQHF. For the CDR3, the DNA is TGTGCCAGCAGCCCAGGACAGTATCAGCCCCAGCATTTT.